The 2 T cell receptor beta chains in this list originate from one sample, sequenced in a study of shared clonotypes between healthy human individuals. TCRdb's copy holds only in-frame clones and misses some; the assay was immunoSEQ multiplex PCR. The sample lists roughly 500,000 clones, 96% seen once, with 0.055% to 0.075% in the top ten. Sequenced: naive CD4+ T cells sorted from blood. Subset defined: CD45RA+ positively selected. These receptor sequences come from a woman aged 30 to 39 in good health.

The chain employs TRBV28 and TRBJ2-3; 9 positions match TRBD2. The CDR3 length is 16 residues. V was clipped by 6 bases and J by 7 bases; unmatched bases: 14. Germline V gene data show CDR1 as MDHEN and CDR2 as SYDVKM. CDR3 amino acids: CASSPGVGGRAHTQYF. The CDR3 DNA follows: TGTGCCAGCAGCCCAGGAGTTGGCGGGAGGGCCCATACGCAGTATTTT.

The chain combines TRBV7-2 with TRBJ2-3; D not certain. Per germline, CDR1 SGHTA and CDR2 FQGNSA. Trimming took off 7 bases at V and 5 bases at J, with 16 bases between the two ends. CDR3 size: 14 residues. The CDR3 nucleotides are TGTGCCAGCACCCTCTTCGTAGGGCAAGATACGCAGTATTTT. It yields the protein CASTLFVGQDTQYF.